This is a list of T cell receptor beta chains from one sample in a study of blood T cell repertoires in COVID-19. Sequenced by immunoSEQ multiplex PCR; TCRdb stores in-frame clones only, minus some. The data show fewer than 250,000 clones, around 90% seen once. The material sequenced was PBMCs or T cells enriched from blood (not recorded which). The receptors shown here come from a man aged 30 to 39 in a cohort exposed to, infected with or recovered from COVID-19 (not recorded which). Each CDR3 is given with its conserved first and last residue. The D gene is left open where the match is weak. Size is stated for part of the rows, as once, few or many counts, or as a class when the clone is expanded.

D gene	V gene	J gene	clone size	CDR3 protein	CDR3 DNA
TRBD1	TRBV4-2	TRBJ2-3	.	CASSQEYRGDPITDTQYF	TGTGCCAGCAGCCAAGAATACAGGGGGGACCCTATCACAGATACGCAGTATTTT
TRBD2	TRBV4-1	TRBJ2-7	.	CASSQLRTSVYYEQYF	TGCGCCAGCAGCCAACTCCGGACTAGCGTCTACTACGAGCAGTACTTC
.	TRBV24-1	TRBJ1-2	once	CATSDETGIGYTF	TGTGCCACCAGTGATGAAACAGGGATTGGCTACACCTTC
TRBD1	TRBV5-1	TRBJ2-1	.	CASIPDRVNEQFF	TGCGCCAGCATACCGGACAGGGTCAATGAGCAGTTCTTC
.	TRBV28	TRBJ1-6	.	CASSPPRSYNSPLHF	TGTGCCAGCAGCCCACCTAGGTCCTATAATTCACCCCTCCACTTT
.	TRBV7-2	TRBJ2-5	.	CASSKGSYETQYF	TGTGCCAGCTCGAAGGGGTCCTACGAGACCCAGTACTTC
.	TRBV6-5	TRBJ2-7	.	CASSYRESYEQYF	TGTGCCAGCAGTTACCGCGAGTCCTACGAGCAGTACTTC
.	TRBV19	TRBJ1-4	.	CASSPRRTDLTNEKLFF	TGTGCCAGTAGTCCAAGGAGGACAGACTTAACTAATGAAAAACTGTTTTTT
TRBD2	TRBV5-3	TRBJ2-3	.	CARSTLAGGGTDTQYF	TGTGCCAGAAGCACCTTAGCGGGAGGAGGCACAGATACGCAGTATTTT
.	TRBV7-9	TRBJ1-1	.	CASSFPERNTEAFF	TGTGCCAGCAGCTTCCCTGAGCGGAACACTGAAGCTTTCTTT
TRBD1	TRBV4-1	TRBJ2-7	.	CASSQGADRATYEQYF	TGCGCCAGCAGCCAGGGGGCGGACAGGGCTACATACGAGCAGTACTTC
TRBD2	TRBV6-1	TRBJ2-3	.	CASSELAGRTDTQYF	TGTGCCAGCAGTGAACTAGCGGGACGCACAGATACGCAGTATTTT
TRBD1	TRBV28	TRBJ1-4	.	CASSLPGTGVNEKLFF	TGTGCCAGCAGCCTCCCGGGGACAGGGGTGAATGAAAAACTGTTTTTT
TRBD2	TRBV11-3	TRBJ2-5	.	CASSRGLAGGGETQYF	TGTGCCAGCAGCCGGGGACTAGCGGGAGGTGGCGAGACCCAGTACTTC
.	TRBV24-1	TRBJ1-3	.	CATSSRSGNTIYF	TGTGCCACCAGTTCACGGTCTGGAAACACCATATATTTT
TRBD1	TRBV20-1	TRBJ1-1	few	CSASSGTGTTEAFF	TGCAGTGCTAGTTCCGGGACAGGGACAACTGAAGCTTTCTTT
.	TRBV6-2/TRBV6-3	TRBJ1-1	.	CASSQPGHQLMNTEAFF	TGTGCCAGCAGTCAGCCGGGACACCAACTAATGAACACTGAAGCTTTCTTT
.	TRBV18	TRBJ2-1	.	CASSPTQSEQFF	TGTGCCAGCTCACCGACACAAAGTGAGCAGTTCTTC
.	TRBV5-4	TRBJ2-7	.	CASSLPAGSSYEQYF	TGTGCCAGCAGCTTACCTGCGGGGAGCTCCTACGAGCAGTACTTC
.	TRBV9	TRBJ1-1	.	CASSAGGPNTEAFF	TGTGCCAGCAGCGCGGGGGGCCCCAACACTGAAGCTTTCTTT
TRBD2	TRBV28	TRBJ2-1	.	CASTPRGLAGDNEQFF	TGTGCCAGCACTCCCAGGGGTCTAGCGGGGGACAATGAGCAGTTCTTC
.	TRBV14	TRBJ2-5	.	CASSQVVGAQETQYF	TGTGCCAGCAGCCAAGTTGTAGGAGCACAAGAGACCCAGTACTTC
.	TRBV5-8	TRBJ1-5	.	CASSRFSGDQGPQHF	TGTGCCAGCAGCCGATTTTCGGGGGATCAAGGGCCCCAGCATTTT
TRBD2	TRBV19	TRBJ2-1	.	CASSMERLAGGNEQFF	TGTGCCAGTAGTATGGAACGGCTAGCGGGAGGGAATGAGCAGTTCTTC
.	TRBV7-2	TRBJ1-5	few	CASRESYGNQPQHF	TGTGCCAGCAGGGAGTCTTATGGCAATCAGCCCCAGCATTTT
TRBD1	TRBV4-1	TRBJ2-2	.	CASSQDPGDSYGELFF	TGCGCCAGCAGCCAAGACCCCGGGGACAGCTACGGGGAGCTGTTTTTT
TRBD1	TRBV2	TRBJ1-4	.	CARRGTDNEKLFF	TGTGCCAGACGAGGGACAGATAATGAAAAACTGTTTTTT
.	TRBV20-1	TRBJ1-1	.	CSASPRATEAFF	TGCAGTGCTAGTCCCAGGGCCACTGAAGCTTTCTTT
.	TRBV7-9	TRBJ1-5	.	CASSSTGSGNQPQHF	TGTGCCAGCAGTTCTACAGGGAGTGGCAATCAGCCCCAGCATTTT
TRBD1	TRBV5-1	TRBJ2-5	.	CASSRDRAQETQYF	TGCGCCAGCAGCCGGGACAGGGCACAAGAGACCCAGTACTTC
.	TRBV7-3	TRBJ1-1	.	CASSLKRSTEAFF	TGTGCCAGCAGCTTAAAACGGAGCACTGAAGCTTTCTTT
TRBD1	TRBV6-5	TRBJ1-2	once	CASIGGTGPNYGYTF	TGTGCCAGCATCGGAGGGACAGGGCCTAACTATGGCTACACCTTC
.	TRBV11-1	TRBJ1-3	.	CASSFDRFPGNTIYF	TGTGCCAGCAGCTTCGACAGGTTCCCTGGAAACACCATATATTTT
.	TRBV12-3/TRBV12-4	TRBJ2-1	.	CANAQGWEFF	TGTGCCAACGCACAGGGCTGGGAGTTCTTC
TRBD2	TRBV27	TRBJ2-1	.	CASSLSVGLAGLSSYNEQFF	TGTGCCAGCAGTTTATCGGTCGGGCTAGCGGGATTGAGCTCCTACAATGAGCAGTTCTTC
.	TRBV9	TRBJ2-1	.	CASSQDYYNEQFF	TGTGCCAGCAGCCAAGACTACTACAATGAGCAGTTCTTC
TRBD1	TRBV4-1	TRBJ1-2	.	CASSQPPGQGALSGYTF	TGCGCCAGCAGCCAACCCCCGGGACAGGGGGCCCTAAGTGGCTACACCTTC